This TCR beta chain was captured by sequencing in a study of response to subunit inactivated influenza vaccine. General study results and limits: The authors suggested that every seasonal influenza vaccination recruits few new T cells.

Germline V gene lookup returns CDR1 LGHDT and CDR2 YNNKEL (reference sequence). The V and J ends lost 3 bases and 1 base, in that order; junction bases with no gene match: 6. This CDR3 is 16 amino acids long. MiXCR, run by TCRdb on the RT-PCR reads, gives a single entry per CDR3 protein. The table records hundreds of thousands of distinct CDR3 sequences, 15% to 19% of them present only once. This clonotype was picked up many times. Antigen unknown. This chain connects TRBV3-1 to TRBJ2-3, with 8 positions matching TRBD2. The material was PBMCs from blood, obtained 12 days after vaccination. The receptor comes from a man in his fifties or sixties who received an inactivated influenza vaccine. CDR3 sequence: CASSQGPSGRTDTQYF. The DNA for the CDR3 is TGTGCCAGCAGCCAGGGGCCTAGCGGGCGCACAGATACGCAGTATTTT.